What follows are 12 T cell receptor beta chains derived from one specimen sequenced in a study of identical twins. TCRdb called the 5' RACE reads again in MiXCR, with one record for every CDR3 protein. The repertoire consists of a few hundred thousand distinct CDR3 sequences, with under 9.5% occurring once and the leading ten covering 2.1%. In addition, the sample was reused for a study of yellow fever vaccine responses in identical twins.

Specimen: memory (CD45RO+) T cells sorted from blood. Source of these receptors: a woman aged 18-29 years in good health.

This clonotype has just a few counts. V is TRBV18 and J is TRBJ2-1, with 10 bases aligning to TRBD2. CDR1 and CDR2 (germline): KGHSH, LQKENI. Trimming cost V 10 bases and J 5 bases; bases outside gene matches: 11. This CDR3 spans 15 amino acids. Here the CDR3 DNA reads TGTGCCACAAAGACGCTAGCGGGAGTAAACAATGAGCAGTTCTTC. This codes for CATKTLAGVNNEQFF.

The V and J genes are TRBV15 and TRBJ1-1, with TRBD1 matching 8 bases. With V trimmed by 5 bases and J by 1 base, 6 bases remained unmatched. From germline, CDR1 is LNHNV and CDR2 YYDKDF (reference sequence). This CDR3 contains 15 residues. The CDR3 coding sequence is TGTGCCACCAGCCCCCGGACAGGGAGGAACACTGAAGCTTTCTTT. Translating gives CATSPRTGRNTEAFF. The complete variable domain, with remaining parts taken from reference TRBV15 and TRBJ1-1, reads DAMVIQNPRYQVTQFGKPVTLSCSQTLNHNVMYWYQQKSSQAPKLLFHYYDKDFNNEADTPDNFQSRRPNTSFCFLDIRSPGLGDTAMYLCATSPRTGRNTEAFFGQGTRLTVV.

This clonotype occurred many times. The rearrangement uses TRBV4-2 and TRBJ2-3; a weak D match, TRBD1 (6 bases). V was trimmed by 4 bases and J by 4 bases, leaving 12 bases between them. CDR3 length: 14 residues. Germline V gene sequence: CDR1 LGHNA, CDR2 YNFKEQ. DNA of the CDR3: TGTGCCAGCAGCCCTGGGACATTTCCAGATACGCAGTATTTT. Its protein is CASSPGTFPDTQYF.

This clonotype was seen ten or more times. The V call is TRBV7-2, the J call TRBJ1-1; 9 bases map to TRBD1. There are 16 residues in the CDR3. V gave up 5 bases and J gave up 0 bases; unmatched junction bases: 7. Germline V gene lookup returns CDR1 SGHTA and CDR2 FQGNSA. Here the CDR3 DNA reads TGTGCCAGCAGCCCCCCCGGACAGGGGATGAACACTGAAGCTTTCTTT. Translating it yields CASSPPGQGMNTEAFF.

This clonotype has a handful of counts. The V call is TRBV4-1, the J call TRBJ2-1; D remains unclear. The CDR3 covers 11 residues. Germline V gene lookup returns CDR1 MGHRA and CDR2 YSYEKL. V was clipped by 3 bases and J by 7 bases, with 4 bases between them. The CDR3 reads CASSQTNEQFF. CDR3 bases: TGCGCCAGCAGCCAGACGAATGAGCAGTTCTTC.

This clonotype was recorded at least ten times. This chain links TRBV12-3 or TRBV12-4 with TRBJ2-5; D gene ambiguous. V was cut by 6 bases and J by 1 base, with 12 bases left in between. This CDR3 has 14 amino acids. The CDR3 protein is CASSPTSLQETQYF. Written as DNA, the CDR3 is TGTGCCAGCAGCCCTACGTCGCTCCAAGAGACCCAGTACTTC.

The gene calls are TRBV18 and TRBJ2-1; 7 bases map to TRBD2. Germline V CDR1 and CDR2: KGHSH, LQKENI. The trim removed 5 bases at V and 6 bases at J, leaving 10 bases unmatched. The CDR3 spans 15 residues. The CDR3 region is CASSVVGGPGNEQFF. DNA of the CDR3: TGTGCCAGCTCAGTTGTGGGAGGGCCGGGCAATGAGCAGTTCTTC.

In its sample, this clonotype was seen many times. The chain recombines TRBV12-3 or TRBV12-4 with TRBJ2-2; 7 bases are shared with TRBD2. The CDR3 spans 15 residues. The J segment lost 0 bases and the V segment lost 6 bases, leaving 4 bases of the junction unmatched. This chain's CDR3 is CASRSSGANTGELFF. CDR3 DNA: TGTGCCAGCAGATCTAGCGGAGCGAACACCGGGGAGCTGTTTTTT.

This clonotype came up a few times. The gene calls are TRBV6-1 and TRBJ2-1; 14 bases are shared with TRBD2. This CDR3 has 18 residues. Germline trimming cut 2 bases from V and 8 bases from J; bases unmatched to any gene: 11. CDR1 and CDR2 (germline): MNHNS, SASEGT. CDR3 loop: CASSERTSGRPTWDEQFF. The CDR3 coding sequence is TGTGCCAGCAGTGAACGGACTAGCGGGAGGCCGACGTGGGATGAGCAGTTCTTC.

There are many counts of this clonotype. The chain recombines TRBV5-1 with TRBJ2-1, with 8 bases identical to TRBD1. V was clipped by 2 bases and J by 8 bases; unmatched bases: 15. Germline V lookup: CDR1 SGHRS, CDR2 YFSETQ. This CDR3 contains 17 residues. In DNA, the CDR3 is TGCGCCAGCAGCTTAACTCCCCAGGGGGCCTCTTTCGATGAGCAGTTCTTC. It yields the protein CASSLTPQGASFDEQFF. The full variable domain, completed using reference TRBV5-1 and TRBJ2-1, is KAGVTQTPRYLIKTRGQQVTLSCSPISGHRSVSWYQQTPGQGLQFLFEYFSETQRNKGNFPGRFSGRQFSNSRSEMNVSTLELGDSALYLCASSLTPQGASFDEQFFGPGTRLTVL.

J is TRBJ1-2 and V is TRBV7-4; 12 nucleotides align to TRBD1. V dropped 11 bases and J dropped 4; count of bases not matched to a gene: 23. The V gene's germline CDR1 is SGHVT and CDR2 SQSDAQ. CDR3 size: 19 residues. The CDR3 sequence: CACTQEAGQGAPPLYGYTF. As DNA, the CDR3 is TGTGCCTGCACCCAAGAAGCGGGACAGGGGGCGCCCCCCCTCTATGGCTACACCTTC.

The table lists this clonotype with a few counts. V and J are TRBV10-3 and TRBJ2-3; 15 bases are a match to TRBD2. The CDR3 covers 17 residues. CDR1 is ENHRY, CDR2 SYGVKD, per germline. Trimming removed 6 bases from V and 3 bases from J; junction bases left unmatched: 7. CDR3 protein: CAIRRTSGGAGTDTQYF. In DNA, the CDR3 is TGTGCCATCAGGAGGACTAGCGGGGGGGCGGGGACAGATACGCAGTATTTT.